The rows below give T cell receptor beta chains drawn from one sample of a study of blood T cell repertoires in COVID-19. The protocol was immunoSEQ multiplex PCR, while the TCRdb copy is restricted to in-frame clones and leaves out a portion. There are 200,000 to 250,000 clones in the sample; about 93% occur only once, and about 0.8% lies in the top ten. The sample taken for sequencing was peripheral blood. The receptors here all came from a man between 25 and 39 years old with COVID-19, enrolled during active disease. CDR3s include the opening cysteine and the closing phenylalanine or tryptophan. D genes are given only for firm matches. Clone size is not always given. Where it is, it says once, few, many or a class for expanded clones.

d_call: -; v_call: TRBV4-1; clone_size: -; j_call: TRBJ1-4; cdr3_nt: TGCGCCAGCAGCCAAGTTCTCACTAATGAAAAACTGTTTTTT; cdr3_aa: CASSQVLTNEKLFF
d_call: -; v_call: TRBV6-5; clone_size: -; j_call: TRBJ1-5; cdr3_nt: TGTGCCAGCAGTCCCTTTCCCTCCAATCAGCCCCAGCATTTT; cdr3_aa: CASSPFPSNQPQHF
d_call: -; v_call: TRBV19; clone_size: -; j_call: TRBJ1-1; cdr3_nt: TGTGCCAGTAGTATAGACGGGAACACTGAAGCTTTCTTT; cdr3_aa: CASSIDGNTEAFF
d_call: -; v_call: TRBV7-9; clone_size: -; j_call: TRBJ1-2; cdr3_nt: TGTGCCAGCAGCTTACTTTCCAGCTATGGCTACACCTTC; cdr3_aa: CASSLLSSYGYTF
d_call: -; v_call: TRBV6-1; clone_size: -; j_call: TRBJ1-5; cdr3_nt: TGTGCCAGCAGTGAAGCGAGGGGGGGGGTTCCGGGCAATCAGCCCCAGCATTTT; cdr3_aa: CASSEARGGVPGNQPQHF
d_call: -; v_call: TRBV10-3; clone_size: -; j_call: TRBJ1-1; cdr3_nt: TGTGCCATCAGCCTCGGCCGGGACACTTACACTGAAGCTTTCTTT; cdr3_aa: CAISLGRDTYTEAFF
d_call: -; v_call: TRBV19; clone_size: -; j_call: TRBJ1-1; cdr3_nt: TGTGCCAGTAGTATGCGGCGGCGGAACACTGAAGCTTTCTTT; cdr3_aa: CASSMRRRNTEAFF
d_call: -; v_call: TRBV1; clone_size: once; j_call: TRBJ2-1; cdr3_nt: TGCACCAGCAGCCAAGGAAGGGGGGGGGCCGTCAATGAGCAGTTCTTC; cdr3_aa: CTSSQGRGGAVNEQFF
d_call: TRBD2; v_call: TRBV5-4; clone_size: -; j_call: TRBJ2-3; cdr3_nt: TGTGCCAGCAGCTTGGGTAGCGGGGGGCCTACAGATACGCAGTATTTT; cdr3_aa: CASSLGSGGPTDTQYF
d_call: -; v_call: TRBV30; clone_size: -; j_call: TRBJ2-3; cdr3_nt: TGTGCTTCCACAGTAGGGAGTTTCGCAGATACGCAGTATTTT; cdr3_aa: CASTVGSFADTQYF
d_call: TRBD1; v_call: TRBV27; clone_size: -; j_call: TRBJ1-4; cdr3_nt: TGTGCCAGCAGCCTGGACAGGGGGCTAGAAAAACTGTTTTTT; cdr3_aa: CASSLDRGLEKLFF
d_call: TRBD2; v_call: TRBV29-1; clone_size: -; j_call: TRBJ2-3; cdr3_nt: TGCAGCGTTGAGCGGCTAGCGGAGCGAGGCGGTACGCAGTATTTT; cdr3_aa: CSVERLAERGGTQYF
d_call: TRBD1; v_call: TRBV4-1; clone_size: -; j_call: TRBJ1-1; cdr3_nt: TGCGCCAGCAGCCACATAGCAGGGATACCGGGACAGGGTAAGGGTGAAGCTTTCTTT; cdr3_aa: CASSHIAGIPGQGKGEAFF
d_call: -; v_call: TRBV30; clone_size: -; j_call: TRBJ2-1; cdr3_nt: TGTGCCTGGAGGCCCTGGGGGCAGGGCGGCGAGCAGTTCTTC; cdr3_aa: CAWRPWGQGGEQFF
d_call: -; v_call: TRBV7-7; clone_size: -; j_call: TRBJ1-2; cdr3_nt: TGTGCCAGCCCCGGGGGGCGAAGCTATGGCTACACCTTC; cdr3_aa: CASPGGRSYGYTF
d_call: -; v_call: TRBV4-1; clone_size: -; j_call: TRBJ2-7; cdr3_nt: TGCGCCAGCAGCCCCTCGGTTAGTTCTAGCGAGCAGTACTTC; cdr3_aa: CASSPSVSSSEQYF
d_call: -; v_call: TRBV3-1/TRBV3-2; clone_size: few; j_call: TRBJ1-3; cdr3_nt: TGTGCCAGCAGCCATGAGCCTGGAAACACCATATATTTT; cdr3_aa: CASSHEPGNTIYF